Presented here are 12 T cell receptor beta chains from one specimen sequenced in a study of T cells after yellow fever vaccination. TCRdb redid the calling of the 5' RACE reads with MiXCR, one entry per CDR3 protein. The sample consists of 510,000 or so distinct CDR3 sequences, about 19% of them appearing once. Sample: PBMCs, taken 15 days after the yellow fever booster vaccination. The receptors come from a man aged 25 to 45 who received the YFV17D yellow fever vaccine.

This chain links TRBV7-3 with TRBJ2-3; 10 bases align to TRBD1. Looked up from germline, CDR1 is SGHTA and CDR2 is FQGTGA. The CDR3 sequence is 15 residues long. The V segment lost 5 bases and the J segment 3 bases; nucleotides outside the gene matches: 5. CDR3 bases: TGTGCCAGCAGCACCCGGACAGGGGGGACAGATACGCAGTATTTT. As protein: CASSTRTGGTDTQYF.

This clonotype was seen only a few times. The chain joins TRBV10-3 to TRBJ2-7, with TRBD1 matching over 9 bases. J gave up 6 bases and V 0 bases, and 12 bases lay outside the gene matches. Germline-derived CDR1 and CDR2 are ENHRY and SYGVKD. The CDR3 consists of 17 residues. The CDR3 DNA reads TGTGCCATCAGTGAGTCAGAATGGGGACAGGGAATCGGCGAGCAGTACTTC. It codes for CAISESEWGQGIGEQYF.

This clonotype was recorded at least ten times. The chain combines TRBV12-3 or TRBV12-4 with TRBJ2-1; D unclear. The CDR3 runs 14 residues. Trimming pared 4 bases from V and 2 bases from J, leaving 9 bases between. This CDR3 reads CASSSFRPYNEQFF. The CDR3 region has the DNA TGTGCCAGCAGTTCCTTCCGCCCCTACAATGAGCAGTTCTTC.

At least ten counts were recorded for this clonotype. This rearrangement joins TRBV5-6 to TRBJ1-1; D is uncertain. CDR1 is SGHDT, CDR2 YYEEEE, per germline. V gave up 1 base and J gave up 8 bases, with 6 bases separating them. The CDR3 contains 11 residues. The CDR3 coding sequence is TGTGCCAGCAGCTTGTGGGGAGAAGCTTTCTTT. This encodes CASSLWGEAFF.

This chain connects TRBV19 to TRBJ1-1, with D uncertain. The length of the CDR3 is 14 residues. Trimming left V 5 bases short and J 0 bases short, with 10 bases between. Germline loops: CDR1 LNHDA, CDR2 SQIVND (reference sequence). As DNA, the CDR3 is TGTGCCAGTAGTCTCACCCAGGTGAACACTGAAGCTTTCTTT. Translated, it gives CASSLTQVNTEAFF. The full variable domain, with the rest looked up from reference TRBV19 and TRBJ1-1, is DGGITQSPKYLFRKEGQNVTLSCEQNLNHDAMYWYRQDPGQGLRLIYYSQIVNDFQKGDIAEGYSVSREKKESFPLTVTSAQKNPTAFYLCASSLTQVNTEAFFGQGTRLTVV.

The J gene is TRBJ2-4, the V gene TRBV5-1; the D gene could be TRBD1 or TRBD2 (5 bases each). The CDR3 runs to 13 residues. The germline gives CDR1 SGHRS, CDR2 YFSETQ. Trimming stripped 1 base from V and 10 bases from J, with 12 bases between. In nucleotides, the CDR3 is TGCGCCAGCAGCTTGCTTCCCGGGACGATTCAGTACTTC. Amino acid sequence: CASSLLPGTIQYF.

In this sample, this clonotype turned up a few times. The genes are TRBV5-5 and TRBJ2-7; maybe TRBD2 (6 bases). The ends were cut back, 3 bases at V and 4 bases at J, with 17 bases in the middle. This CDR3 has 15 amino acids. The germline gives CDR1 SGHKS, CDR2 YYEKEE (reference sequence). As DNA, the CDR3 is TGTGCCAGCAGCTCCTCATGGGACTCTGGTTACGAGCAGTACTTC. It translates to CASSSSWDSGYEQYF.

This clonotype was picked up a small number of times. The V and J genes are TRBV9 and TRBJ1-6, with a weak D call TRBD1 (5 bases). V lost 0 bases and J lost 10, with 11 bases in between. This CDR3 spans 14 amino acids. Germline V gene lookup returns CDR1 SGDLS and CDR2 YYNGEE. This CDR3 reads CASSVAQRDSPLHF. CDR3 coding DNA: TGTGCCAGCAGCGTAGCTCAAAGGGACTCACCCCTCCACTTT.

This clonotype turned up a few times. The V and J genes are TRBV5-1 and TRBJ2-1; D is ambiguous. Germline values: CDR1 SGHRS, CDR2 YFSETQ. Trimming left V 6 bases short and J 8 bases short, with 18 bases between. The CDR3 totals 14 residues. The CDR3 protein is CASIPHPTGYEQFF. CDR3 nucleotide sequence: TGCGCCAGCATTCCCCACCCAACTGGGTATGAGCAGTTCTTC.

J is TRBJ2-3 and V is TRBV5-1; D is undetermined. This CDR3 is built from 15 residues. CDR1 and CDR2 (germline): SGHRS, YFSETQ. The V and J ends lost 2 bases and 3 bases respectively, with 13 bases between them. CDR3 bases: TGCGCCAGCAGCTTAATAGCTACAAAAACAGATACGCAGTATTTT. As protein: CASSLIATKTDTQYF. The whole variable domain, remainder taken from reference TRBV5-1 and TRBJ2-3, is KAGVTQTPRYLIKTRGQQVTLSCSPISGHRSVSWYQQTPGQGLQFLFEYFSETQRNKGNFPGRFSGRQFSNSRSEMNVSTLELGDSALYLCASSLIATKTDTQYFGPGTRLTVL.

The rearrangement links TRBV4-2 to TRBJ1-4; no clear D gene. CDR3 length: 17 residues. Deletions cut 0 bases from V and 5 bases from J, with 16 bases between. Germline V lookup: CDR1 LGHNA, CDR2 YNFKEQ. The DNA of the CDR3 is TGTGCCAGCAGCCAAGAAATTACTGGCGCAGCGAATGAAAAACTGTTTTTT. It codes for CASSQEITGAANEKLFF.

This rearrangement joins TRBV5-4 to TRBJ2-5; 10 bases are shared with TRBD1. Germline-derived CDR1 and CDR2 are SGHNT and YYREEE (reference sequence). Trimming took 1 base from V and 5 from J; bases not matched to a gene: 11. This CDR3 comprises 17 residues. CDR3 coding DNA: TGTGCCAGCAGCTTGTCCCTAGGGACAGGGGCCGGGGAGACCCAGTACTTC. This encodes CASSLSLGTGAGETQYF. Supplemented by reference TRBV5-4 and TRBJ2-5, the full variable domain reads ETGVTQSPTHLIKTRGQQVTLRCSSQSGHNTVSWYQQALGQGPQFIFQYYREEENGRGNFPPRFSGLQFPNYSSELNVNALELDDSALYLCASSLSLGTGAGETQYFGPGTRLLVL.